This T cell receptor (beta chain) was sequenced for a study of blood T cell repertoires in COVID-19. Turning to the study itself: Sites in the United States, Italy and Spain provided acute and convalescent COVID-19 samples. T cells, B-cell-depleted T cells, or PBMCs provided the cDNA or gDNA that served as material.

Per the germline V gene, CDR1 is SGDLS and CDR2 is YYNGEE. Trimming removed 3 bases from V and 6 bases from J, with 16 bases in between. The CDR3 runs to 15 residues. Original handling: Estimation of nucleated cell counts was performed using reference gene primer amplification. Some clones are missing from TCRdb's copy, which holds only in-frame ones; the method was immunoSEQ multiplex PCR. That table gives V, J and clone size, and the DNA gave D and trimming. The table shows a few hundred thousand clones, with about 86% occurring only once. This receptor was identified in a woman aged 45 to 65 with acute or convalescent COVID-19. Sequencing was carried out using peripheral blood. V usage is TRBV9 and J usage is TRBJ2-1; tentative D call: TRBD1 (6 bases). This CDR3 reads CASSGQAGSFNEQFF. CDR3 DNA sequence: TGTGCCAGCAGCGGACAGGCTGGGTCGTTCAATGAGCAGTTCTTC.